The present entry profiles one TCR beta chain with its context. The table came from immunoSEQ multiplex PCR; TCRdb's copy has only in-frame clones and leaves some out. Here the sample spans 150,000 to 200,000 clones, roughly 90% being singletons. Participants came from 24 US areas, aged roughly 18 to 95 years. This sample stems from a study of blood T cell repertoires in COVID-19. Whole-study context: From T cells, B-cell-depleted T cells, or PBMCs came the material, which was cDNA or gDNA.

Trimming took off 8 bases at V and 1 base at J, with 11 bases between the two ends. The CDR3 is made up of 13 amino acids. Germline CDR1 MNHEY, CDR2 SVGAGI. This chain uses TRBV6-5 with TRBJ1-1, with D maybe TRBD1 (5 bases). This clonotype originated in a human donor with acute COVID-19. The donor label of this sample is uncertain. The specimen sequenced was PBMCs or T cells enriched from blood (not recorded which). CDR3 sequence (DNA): TGTGCCAGCTTCCGGGGGGGGAACACTGAAGCTTTCTTT. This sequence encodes CASFRGGNTEAFF.